Detailed here is one TCR beta chain. This entry comes from a study of blood T cell repertoires in COVID-19. Overall study: The United States, Italy and Spain supplied acute and convalescent COVID-19 samples. T cells, B-cell-depleted T cells, or PBMCs supplied cDNA or gDNA.

Germline V gene sequence: CDR1 LGHDT, CDR2 YNNKEL (reference sequence). Between the trimmed V and J ends, which lost 4 bases and 0 bases, there was a span of 9 bases. The CDR3 is 15 residues long. Sequencing used immunoSEQ multiplex PCR; TCRdb keeps in-frame clones, though not all of them. Found here are about 400,000 clones, around nine tenths of them singletons; the top ten hold about 1.7%. This receptor was obtained from a woman in her 30s who had recovered from COVID-19. Sequenced: PBMCs or T cells enriched from blood (not recorded which). The rearrangement joins TRBV3-1 (or the pseudogene TRBV3-2) to TRBJ1-4; no clear D. The CDR3 here is CASSPDIATNEKLFF. For the CDR3, the DNA is TGTGCCAGCAGCCCAGACATTGCAACTAATGAAAAACTGTTTTTT.